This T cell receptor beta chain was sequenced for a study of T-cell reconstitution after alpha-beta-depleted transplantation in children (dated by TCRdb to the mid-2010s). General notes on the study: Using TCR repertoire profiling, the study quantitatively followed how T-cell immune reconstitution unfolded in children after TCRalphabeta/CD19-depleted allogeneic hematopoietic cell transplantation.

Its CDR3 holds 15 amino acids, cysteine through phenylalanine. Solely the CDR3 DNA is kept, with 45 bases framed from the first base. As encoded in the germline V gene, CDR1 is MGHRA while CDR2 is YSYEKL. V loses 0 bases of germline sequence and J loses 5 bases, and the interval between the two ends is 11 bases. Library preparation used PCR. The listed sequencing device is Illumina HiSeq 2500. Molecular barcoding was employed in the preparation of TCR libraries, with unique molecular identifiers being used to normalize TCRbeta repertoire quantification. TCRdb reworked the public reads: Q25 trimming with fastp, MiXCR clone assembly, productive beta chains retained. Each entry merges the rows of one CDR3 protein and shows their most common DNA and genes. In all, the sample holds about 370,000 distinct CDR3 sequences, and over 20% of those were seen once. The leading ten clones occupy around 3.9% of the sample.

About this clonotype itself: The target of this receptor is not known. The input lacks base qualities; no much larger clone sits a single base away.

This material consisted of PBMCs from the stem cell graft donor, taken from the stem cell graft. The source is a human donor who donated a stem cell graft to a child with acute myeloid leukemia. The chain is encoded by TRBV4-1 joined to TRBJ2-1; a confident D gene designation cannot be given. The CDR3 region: CASSQEGAQNNEQFF. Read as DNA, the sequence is TGCGCCAGCAGCCAAGAAGGCGCCCAGAACAATGAGCAGTTCTTC.